This record covers a single T cell receptor beta chain. Per the authors' pipeline: Reference gene primer amplification gave nucleated cell count estimates. Here immunoSEQ multiplex PCR was the method, and the copy in TCRdb shows in-frame clones only, minus some. V, J and clone size are taken as reported in that table, and D and trimming were inferred from the DNA itself. The sample carries 210,000 or so clones, just over 90% recorded once. These data come from a study of blood T cell repertoires in COVID-19. The wider study: From the United States, Italy and Spain came samples of acute and convalescent COVID-19. From T cells, B-cell-depleted T cells, or PBMCs came the material, which was cDNA or gDNA.

CDR1 is SGHTS, CDR2 YDEGEE, per germline. The CDR3 is 18 amino acids. Trimming pared 2 bases from V and 2 bases from J, leaving 20 bases between. The sample was peripheral blood. V gene TRBV5-8 combines with J gene TRBJ1-3; a weak D match, TRBD1 (5 bases). This clonotype was obtained from a young man with acute or convalescent COVID-19. CDR3 amino acids: CASSLLTRTTEPGNTIYF. In DNA, the CDR3 is TGTGCCAGCAGCTTACTTACTCGGACAACCGAACCTGGAAACACCATATATTTT.